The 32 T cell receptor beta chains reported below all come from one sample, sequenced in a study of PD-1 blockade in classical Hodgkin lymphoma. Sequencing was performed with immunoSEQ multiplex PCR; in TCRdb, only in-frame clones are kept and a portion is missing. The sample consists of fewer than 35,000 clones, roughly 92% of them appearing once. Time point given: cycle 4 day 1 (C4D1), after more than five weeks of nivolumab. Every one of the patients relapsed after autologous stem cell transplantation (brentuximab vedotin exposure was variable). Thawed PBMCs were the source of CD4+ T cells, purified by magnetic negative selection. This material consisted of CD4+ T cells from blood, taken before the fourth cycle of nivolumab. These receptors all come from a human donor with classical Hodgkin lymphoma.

The CDR3 region is CASCPSDRANYGYTF. The DNA of the CDR3 is TGTGCCAGCTGCCCCTCGGACAGGGCCAACTATGGCTACACCTTC. The rearrangement links TRBV18 to TRBJ1-2; TRBD1 aligns across 8 bases. This CDR3 has 15 residues. From germline, CDR1 is KGHSH and CDR2 LQKENI. Trimming cost V 7 bases and J 2 bases; bases outside gene matches: 9.

CDR3 nucleotide sequence: TGTGCCAGCAGTTTCGGGGGGGGGCTAAATTCACCCCTCCACTTT. Amino acids: CASSFGGGLNSPLHF. V usage is TRBV27 and J usage is TRBJ1-6; tentative D call: TRBD1 (6 bases). The CDR3 has 15 amino acids. The V and J ends lost 3 bases and 7 bases respectively, with 13 bases between them. Germline V lookup: CDR1 MNHEY, CDR2 SMNVEV (reference sequence).

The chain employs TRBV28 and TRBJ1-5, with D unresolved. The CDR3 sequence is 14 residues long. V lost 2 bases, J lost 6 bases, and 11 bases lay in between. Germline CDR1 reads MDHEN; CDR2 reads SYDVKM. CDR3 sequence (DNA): TGTGCCAGCAGTTTAATACGGGGAACTCAGCCCCAGCATTTT. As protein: CASSLIRGTQPQHF.

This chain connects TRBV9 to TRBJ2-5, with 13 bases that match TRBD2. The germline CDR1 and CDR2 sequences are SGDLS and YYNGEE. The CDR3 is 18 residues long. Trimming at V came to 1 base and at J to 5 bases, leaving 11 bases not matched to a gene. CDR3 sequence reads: CASSVSGLAGVGQETQYF. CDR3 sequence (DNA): TGTGCCAGCAGCGTATCAGGACTAGCGGGGGTCGGTCAGGAGACCCAGTACTTC.

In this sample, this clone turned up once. The CDR3 sequence is CASSDRAFDEKLFF. The CDR3 DNA sequence: TGTGCCAGCAGTGACCGGGCCTTCGATGAAAAACTGTTTTTT. The rearrangement links TRBV28 to TRBJ1-4, with D uncertain. Trimming took 5 bases from V and 6 from J, leaving 13 bases between them. Germline loops: CDR1 MDHEN, CDR2 SYDVKM. CDR3 length equals 14 residues.

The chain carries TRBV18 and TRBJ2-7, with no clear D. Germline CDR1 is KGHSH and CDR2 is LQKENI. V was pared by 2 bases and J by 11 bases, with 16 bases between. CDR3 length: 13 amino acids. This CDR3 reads CASSPAVGSHKYF. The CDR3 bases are TGTGCCAGCTCACCAGCGGTGGGCTCCCACAAGTACTTC.

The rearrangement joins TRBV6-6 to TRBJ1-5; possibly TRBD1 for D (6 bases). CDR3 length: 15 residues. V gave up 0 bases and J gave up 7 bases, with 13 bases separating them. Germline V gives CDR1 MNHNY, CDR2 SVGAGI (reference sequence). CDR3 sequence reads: CASSYSGGARQPQHF. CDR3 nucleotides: TGTGCCAGCAGTTACTCCGGGGGGGCTAGGCAGCCCCAGCATTTT.

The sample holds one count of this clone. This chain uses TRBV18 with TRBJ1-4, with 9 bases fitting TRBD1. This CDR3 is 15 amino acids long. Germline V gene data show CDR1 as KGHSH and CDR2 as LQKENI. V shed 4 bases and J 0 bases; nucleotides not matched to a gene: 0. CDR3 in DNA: TGTGCCAGCTCACGGGACAGGGCAACTAATGAAAAACTGTTTTTT. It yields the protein CASSRDRATNEKLFF.

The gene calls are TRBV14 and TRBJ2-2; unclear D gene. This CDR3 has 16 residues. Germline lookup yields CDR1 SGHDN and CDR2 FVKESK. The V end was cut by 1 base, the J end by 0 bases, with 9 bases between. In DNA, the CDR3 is TGTGCCAGCAGCCAAGGAGGAACACCGAACACCGGGGAGCTGTTTTTT. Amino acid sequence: CASSQGGTPNTGELFF.

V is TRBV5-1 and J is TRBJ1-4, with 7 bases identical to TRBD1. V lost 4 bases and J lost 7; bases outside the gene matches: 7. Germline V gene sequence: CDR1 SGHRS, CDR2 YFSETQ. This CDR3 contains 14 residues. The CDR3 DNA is TGCGCCAGCAGCCCAGGGGGGCCCCGTGAAAAACTGTTTTTT. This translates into CASSPGGPREKLFF.

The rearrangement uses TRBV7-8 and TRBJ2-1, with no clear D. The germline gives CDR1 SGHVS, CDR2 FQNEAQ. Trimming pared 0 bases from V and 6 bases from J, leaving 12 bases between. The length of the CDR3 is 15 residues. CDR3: CASSLAAVQRNEQFF. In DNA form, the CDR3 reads TGTGCCAGCAGCTTAGCGGCAGTCCAGCGCAATGAGCAGTTCTTC.

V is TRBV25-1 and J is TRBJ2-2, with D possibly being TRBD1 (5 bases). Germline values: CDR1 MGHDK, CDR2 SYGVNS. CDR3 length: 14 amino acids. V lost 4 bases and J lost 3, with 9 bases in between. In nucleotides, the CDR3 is TGTGCCAGCAGTGTACAGGTGGACACCGGGGAGCTGTTTTTT. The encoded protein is CASSVQVDTGELFF.

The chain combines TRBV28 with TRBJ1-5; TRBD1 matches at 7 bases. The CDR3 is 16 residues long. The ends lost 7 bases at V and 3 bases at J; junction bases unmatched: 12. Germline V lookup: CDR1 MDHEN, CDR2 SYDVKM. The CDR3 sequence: CASMGYATGSNQPQHF. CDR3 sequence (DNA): TGTGCCAGCATGGGGTACGCGACAGGGTCCAATCAGCCCCAGCATTTT.

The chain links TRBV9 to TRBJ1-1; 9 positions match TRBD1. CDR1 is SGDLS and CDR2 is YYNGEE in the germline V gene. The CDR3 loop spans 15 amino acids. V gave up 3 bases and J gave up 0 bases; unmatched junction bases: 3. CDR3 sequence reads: CASSAGTGLNTEAFF. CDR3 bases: TGTGCCAGCAGCGCCGGGACAGGGTTGAACACTGAAGCTTTCTTT.

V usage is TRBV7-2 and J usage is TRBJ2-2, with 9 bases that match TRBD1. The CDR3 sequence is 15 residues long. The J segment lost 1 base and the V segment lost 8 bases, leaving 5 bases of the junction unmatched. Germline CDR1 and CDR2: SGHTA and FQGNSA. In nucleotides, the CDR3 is TGTGCCAGCTCAAGACAGGGGGGGAACACCGGGGAGCTGTTTTTT. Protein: CASSRQGGNTGELFF. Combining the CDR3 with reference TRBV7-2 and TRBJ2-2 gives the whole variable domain GAGVSQSPSNKVTEKGKDVELRCDPISGHTALYWYRQSLGQGLEFLIYFQGNSAPDKSGLPSDRFSAERTGGSVSTLTIQRTQQEDSAVYLCASSRQGGNTGELFFGEGSRLTVL.

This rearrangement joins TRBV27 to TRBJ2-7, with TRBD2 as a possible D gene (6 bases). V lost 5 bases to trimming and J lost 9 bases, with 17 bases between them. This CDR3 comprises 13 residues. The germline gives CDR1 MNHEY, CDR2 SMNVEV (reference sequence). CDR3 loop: CASSRPGNSGQYF. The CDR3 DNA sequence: TGTGCCAGCAGTCGGCCGGGGAATAGCGGGCAGTACTTC.

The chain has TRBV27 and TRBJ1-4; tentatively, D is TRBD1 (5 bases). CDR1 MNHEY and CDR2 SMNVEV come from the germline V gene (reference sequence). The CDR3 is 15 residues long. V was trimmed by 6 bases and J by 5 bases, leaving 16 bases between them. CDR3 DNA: TGTGCCAGCAGGCCCCGTGGGGCCACAAATGAAAAACTGTTTTTT. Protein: CASRPRGATNEKLFF.

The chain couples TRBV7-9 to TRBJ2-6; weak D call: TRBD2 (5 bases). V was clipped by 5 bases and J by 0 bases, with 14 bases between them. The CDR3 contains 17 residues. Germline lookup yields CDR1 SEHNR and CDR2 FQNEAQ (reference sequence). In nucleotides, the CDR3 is TGTGCCAGCAGCCTCCCAGCGGTGACCTCTGGGGCCAACGTCCTGACTTTC. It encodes CASSLPAVTSGANVLTF.

The CDR3 here is CATSGRDRARYEQYF. The CDR3 DNA is TGTGCCACCAGCGGCCGGGACAGGGCTCGGTACGAGCAGTACTTC. The chain joins TRBV15 to TRBJ2-7; 9 bases map to TRBD1. Germline assignment: CDR1 LNHNV and CDR2 YYDKDF (reference sequence). This CDR3 spans 15 amino acids. Trimming at V came to 5 bases and at J to 4 bases, leaving 9 bases not matched to a gene.

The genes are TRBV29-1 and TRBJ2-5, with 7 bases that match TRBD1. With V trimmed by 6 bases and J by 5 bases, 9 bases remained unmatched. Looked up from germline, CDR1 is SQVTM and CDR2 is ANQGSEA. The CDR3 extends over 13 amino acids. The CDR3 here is CSVSPDRRETQYF. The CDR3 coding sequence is TGCAGCGTAAGCCCGGACAGGCGGGAGACCCAGTACTTC.

Written as DNA, the CDR3 is TGTGCCAGCAGCGTAACTAGCGGGAGGGACAATGAGCAGTTCTTC. Protein: CASSVTSGRDNEQFF. The chain employs TRBV7-9 and TRBJ2-1; 13 bases map to TRBD2. The J segment lost 5 bases and the V segment lost 5 bases, leaving 3 bases of the junction unmatched. Germline values: CDR1 SEHNR, CDR2 FQNEAQ (reference sequence). The CDR3 has 15 amino acids.

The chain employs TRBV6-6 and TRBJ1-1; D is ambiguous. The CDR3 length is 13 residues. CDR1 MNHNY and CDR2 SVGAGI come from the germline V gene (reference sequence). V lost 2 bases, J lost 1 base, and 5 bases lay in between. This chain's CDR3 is CASSYRRNTEAFF. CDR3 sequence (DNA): TGTGCCAGCAGTTACAGGAGGAACACTGAAGCTTTCTTT.

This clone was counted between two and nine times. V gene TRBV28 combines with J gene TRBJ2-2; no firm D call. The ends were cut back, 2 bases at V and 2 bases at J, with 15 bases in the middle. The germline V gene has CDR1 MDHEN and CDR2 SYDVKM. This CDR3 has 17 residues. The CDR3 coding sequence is TGTGCCAGCAGTTTACCCCCGGCCTCCCTCAACACCGGGGAGCTGTTTTTT. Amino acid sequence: CASSLPPASLNTGELFF.

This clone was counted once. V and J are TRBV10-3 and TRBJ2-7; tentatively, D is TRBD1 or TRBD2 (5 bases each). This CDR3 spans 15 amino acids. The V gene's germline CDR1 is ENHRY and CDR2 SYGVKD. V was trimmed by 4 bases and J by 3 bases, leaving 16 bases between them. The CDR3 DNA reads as TGTGCCATCAGTGTAAGATCAGGGACGGACTACGAGCAGTACTTC. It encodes CAISVRSGTDYEQYF.

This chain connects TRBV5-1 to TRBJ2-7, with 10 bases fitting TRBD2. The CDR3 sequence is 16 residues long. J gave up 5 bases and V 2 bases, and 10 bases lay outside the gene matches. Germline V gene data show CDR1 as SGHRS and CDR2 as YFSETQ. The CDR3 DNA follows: TGCGCCAGCAGCTTTGTAGCGGGAGGATTCAGCAACGAGCAGTACTTC. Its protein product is CASSFVAGGFSNEQYF.

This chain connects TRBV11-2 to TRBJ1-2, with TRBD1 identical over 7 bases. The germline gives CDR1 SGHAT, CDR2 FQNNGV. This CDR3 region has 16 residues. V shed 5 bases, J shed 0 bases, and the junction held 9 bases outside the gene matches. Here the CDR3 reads CASSGTGTDANYGYTF. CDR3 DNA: TGTGCCAGCAGCGGGACCGGGACAGATGCTAACTATGGCTACACCTTC.

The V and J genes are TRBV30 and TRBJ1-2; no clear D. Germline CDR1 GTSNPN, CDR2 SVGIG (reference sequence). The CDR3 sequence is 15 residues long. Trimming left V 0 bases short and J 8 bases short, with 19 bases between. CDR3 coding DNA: TGTGCCTGGAGTGTAATCAGACGGGCTGTCGGCGGCTACACCTTC. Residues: CAWSVIRRAVGGYTF. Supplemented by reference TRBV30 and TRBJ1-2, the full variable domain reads SQTIHQWPATLVQPVGSPLSLECTVEGTSNPNLYWYRQAAGRGLQLLFYSVGIGQISSEVPQNLSASRPQDRQFILSSKKLLLSDSGFYLCAWSVIRRAVGGYTFGSGTRLTVV.

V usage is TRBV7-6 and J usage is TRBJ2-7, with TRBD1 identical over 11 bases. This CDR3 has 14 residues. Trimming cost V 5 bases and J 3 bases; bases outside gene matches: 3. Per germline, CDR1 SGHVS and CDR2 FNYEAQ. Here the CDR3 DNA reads TGTGCCAGCAGCGGGGACAGGGGGGACTACGAGCAGTACTTC. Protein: CASSGDRGDYEQYF.

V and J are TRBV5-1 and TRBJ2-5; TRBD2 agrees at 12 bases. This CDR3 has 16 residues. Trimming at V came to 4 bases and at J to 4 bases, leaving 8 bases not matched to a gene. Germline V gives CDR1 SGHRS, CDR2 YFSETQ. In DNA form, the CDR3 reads TGCGCCAGCAGCCCTCGACTAGCGGGAGTGCCAGAGACCCAGTACTTC. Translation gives CASSPRLAGVPETQYF.

The CDR3 region is CASSPLGMNTEAFF. The CDR3 DNA reads as TGTGCCAGCAGTCCCCTAGGGATGAACACTGAAGCTTTCTTT. The gene calls are TRBV6-5 and TRBJ1-1; no clear D gene. V lost 5 bases and J 0 bases, leaving 10 bases between the germline ends. This CDR3 is built from 14 residues. Germline CDR1 and CDR2: MNHEY and SVGAGI.

CDR3 nucleotide sequence: TGTGCCAGCAGCCGCCGGGAGAAGAGAGGCTACACCTTC. Amino acids: CASSRREKRGYTF. This chain uses TRBV6-6 with TRBJ1-2; D is unresolved. Germline CDR1 MNHNY, CDR2 SVGAGI (reference sequence). The length of the CDR3 is 13 residues. Trimming left V 6 bases short and J 8 bases short, with 16 bases between.

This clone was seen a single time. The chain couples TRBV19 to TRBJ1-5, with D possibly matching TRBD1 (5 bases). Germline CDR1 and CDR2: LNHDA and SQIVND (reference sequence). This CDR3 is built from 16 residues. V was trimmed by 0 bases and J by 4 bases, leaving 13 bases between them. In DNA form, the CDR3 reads TGTGCCAGTAGTATAGATCTCAGGGTGAAAAATCAGCCCCAGCATTTT. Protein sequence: CASSIDLRVKNQPQHF.